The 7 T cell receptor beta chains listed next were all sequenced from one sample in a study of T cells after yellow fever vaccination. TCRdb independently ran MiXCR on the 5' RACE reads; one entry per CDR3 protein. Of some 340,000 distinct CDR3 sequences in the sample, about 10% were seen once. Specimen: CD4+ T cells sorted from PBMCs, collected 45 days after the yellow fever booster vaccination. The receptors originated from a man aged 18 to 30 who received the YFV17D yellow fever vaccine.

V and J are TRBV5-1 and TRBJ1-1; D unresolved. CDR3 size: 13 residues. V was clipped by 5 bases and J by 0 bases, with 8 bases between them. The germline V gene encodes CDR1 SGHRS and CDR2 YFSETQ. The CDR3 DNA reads TGCGCCAGCAGTTTTACGGTGAACACTGAAGCTTTCTTT. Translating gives CASSFTVNTEAFF.

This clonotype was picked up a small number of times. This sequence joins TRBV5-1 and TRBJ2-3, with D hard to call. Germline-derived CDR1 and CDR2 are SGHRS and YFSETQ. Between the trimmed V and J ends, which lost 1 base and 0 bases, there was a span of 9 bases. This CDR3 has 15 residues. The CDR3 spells CASSLLSASTDTQYF. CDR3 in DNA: TGCGCCAGCAGCTTGCTTTCAGCTAGCACAGATACGCAGTATTTT.

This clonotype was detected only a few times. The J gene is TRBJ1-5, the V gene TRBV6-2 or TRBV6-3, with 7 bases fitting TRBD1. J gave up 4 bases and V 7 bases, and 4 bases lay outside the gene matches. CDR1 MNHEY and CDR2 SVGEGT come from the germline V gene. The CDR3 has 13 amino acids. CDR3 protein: CASNRGWNQPQHF. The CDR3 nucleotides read TGTGCCAGCAACAGGGGCTGGAATCAGCCCCAGCATTTT.

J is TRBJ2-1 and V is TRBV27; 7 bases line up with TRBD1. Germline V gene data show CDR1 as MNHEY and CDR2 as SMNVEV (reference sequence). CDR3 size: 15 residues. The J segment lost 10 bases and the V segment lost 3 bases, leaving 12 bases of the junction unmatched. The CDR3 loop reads CASSLPHRGPEEQFF. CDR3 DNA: TGTGCCAGCAGTTTGCCACACAGGGGACCGGAGGAGCAGTTCTTC.

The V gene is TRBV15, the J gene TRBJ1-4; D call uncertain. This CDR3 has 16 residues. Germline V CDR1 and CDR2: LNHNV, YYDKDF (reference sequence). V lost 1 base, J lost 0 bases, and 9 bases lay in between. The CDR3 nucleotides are TGTGCCACCAGCAGAGGCGGGGTTGCAACTAATGAAAAACTGTTTTTT. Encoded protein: CATSRGGVATNEKLFF. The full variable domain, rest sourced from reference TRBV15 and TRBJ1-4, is DAMVIQNPRYQVTQFGKPVTLSCSQTLNHNVMYWYQQKSSQAPKLLFHYYDKDFNNEADTPDNFQSRRPNTSFCFLDIRSPGLGDTAMYLCATSRGGVATNEKLFFGSGTQLSVL.

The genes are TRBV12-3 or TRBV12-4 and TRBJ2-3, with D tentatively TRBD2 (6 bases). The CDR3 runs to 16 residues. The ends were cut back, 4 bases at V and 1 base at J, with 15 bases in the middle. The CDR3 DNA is TGTGCCAGCAGTTCGCAATCCGGGACTCGCACAGATACGCAGTATTTT. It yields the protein CASSSQSGTRTDTQYF.

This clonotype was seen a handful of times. DNA for the CDR3: TGTGCCAGCAGCAGAAACCGCGGGGGGGCGAACATTCAGTACTTC. This codes for CASSRNRGGANIQYF. The rearrangement uses TRBV7-9 and TRBJ2-4, with 9 bases identical to TRBD2. V lost 5 bases and J lost 7; bases outside the gene matches: 9. The CDR3 covers 15 residues. Germline V lookup: CDR1 SEHNR, CDR2 FQNEAQ (reference sequence).